The 9 T cell receptor beta chains reported below all come from one sample, sequenced in a study of cytomegalovirus exposure and HLA in healthy donors. The primer mix had 60 Vbeta and 13 Jbeta primers. The assay was immunoSEQ multiplex PCR, and TCRdb's table has in-frame clones only and misses some. The sample shows roughly 260,000 clones, about four fifths of them seen only once. The sample was PBMCs. The receptors originated from a middle-aged woman in good health and CMV-seropositive.

This chain links TRBV28 with TRBJ2-4, with TRBD1 matching over 8 bases. The CDR3 runs to 15 residues. Germline V CDR1 and CDR2: MDHEN, SYDVKM. V shed 8 bases, J shed 0 bases, and the junction held 6 bases outside the gene matches. The CDR3 DNA reads TGTGCCAGCGCTGGACAGGGAATAGCCAAAAACATTCAGTACTTC. As protein: CASAGQGIAKNIQYF. Supplemented by reference TRBV28 and TRBJ2-4, the full variable domain reads DVKVTQSSRYLVKRTGEKVFLECVQDMDHENMFWYRQDPGLGLRLIYFSYDVKMKEKGDIPEGYSVSREKKERFSLILESASTNQTSMYLCASAGQGIAKNIQYFGAGTRLSVL.

The rearrangement links TRBV5-4 to TRBJ2-7; 13 bases are shared with TRBD2. Germline CDR1 is SGHNT and CDR2 is YYREEE (reference sequence). This CDR3 contains 17 residues. V trimming: 4 bases; J trimming: 1 base; junction bases outside the gene matches: 8. The CDR3 is CASSPRTSGSVSYEQYF. The CDR3 region has the DNA TGTGCCAGCAGCCCGAGGACTAGCGGGAGCGTTTCCTACGAGCAGTACTTC.

The chain links TRBV5-8 to TRBJ1-2; D possibly corresponds to TRBD1 (6 bases). The germline V gene has CDR1 SGHTS and CDR2 YDEGEE. V shed 1 base and J shed 4 bases, with 8 bases lying between them. The CDR3 has 13 residues. CDR3 in amino acids: CASSLSGAYGYTF. CDR3 nucleotides: TGTGCCAGCAGCTTGTCAGGGGCCTATGGCTACACCTTC.

This clone was counted once. The genes are TRBV30 and TRBJ2-2, with 9 nucleotides matching TRBD2. The germline CDR1 and CDR2 sequences are GTSNPN and SVGIG (reference sequence). The V segment lost 0 bases and the J segment 4 bases; nucleotides outside the gene matches: 3. This CDR3 spans 15 amino acids. The CDR3 bases are TGTGCCTGGAGTGTCGGGACTAGCACCACCGGGGAGCTGTTTTTT. Protein: CAWSVGTSTTGELFF.

This chain links TRBV6-6 with TRBJ2-1, with 10 nucleotides matching TRBD2. Germline V CDR1 and CDR2: MNHNY, SVGAGI (reference sequence). With V trimmed by 0 bases and J by 12 bases, 8 bases remained unmatched. The CDR3 contains 15 residues. The CDR3 region has the DNA TGTGCCAGCAGTTACTCGGGGACTAGCGCCAGCGGGCAGTTCTTC. Residues: CASSYSGTSASGQFF.

The chain is built from TRBV27 and TRBJ1-6; 7 nucleotides line up with TRBD1. Germline V gene sequence: CDR1 MNHEY, CDR2 SMNVEV (reference sequence). CDR3 length: 13 amino acids. The V gene end was trimmed by 3 bases and the J gene end by 10 bases; junction bases not matched to a gene: 3. In nucleotides, the CDR3 is TGTGCCAGCAGTTTGACAGGGTCCTCACCCCTCCACTTT. Amino acids: CASSLTGSSPLHF.

J is TRBJ2-1 and V is TRBV4-3; 9 positions match TRBD2. V lost 0 bases and J lost 7; bases outside the gene matches: 4. The CDR3 is 15 residues long. Germline assignment: CDR1 LGHNA and CDR2 YSLEER. As DNA, the CDR3 is TGCGCCAGCAGCCAAGATCGAGGACTAGCGAATGAGCAGTTCTTC. Translated, it gives CASSQDRGLANEQFF.

The chain uses TRBV5-8 and TRBJ1-2, with 9 bases fitting TRBD1. There are 15 residues in the CDR3. Trimming removed 5 bases from V and 5 bases from J; junction bases left unmatched: 10. The germline V gene has CDR1 SGHTS and CDR2 YDEGEE. The CDR3 here is CASRFPRDREYGYTF. CDR3 nucleotide sequence: TGTGCCAGCAGATTCCCCCGGGACAGGGAGTATGGCTACACCTTC.

The V gene is TRBV28, the J gene TRBJ1-3; unclear D gene. The CDR3 loop spans 14 amino acids. Germline values: CDR1 MDHEN, CDR2 SYDVKM. Trimming cost V 3 bases and J 4 bases, with 10 bases left between them. As DNA, the CDR3 is TGTGCCAGCAGTTTGGGGAGCCTCGGAAACACCATATATTTT. Amino acid sequence: CASSLGSLGNTIYF.